One and the same sample provided the 7 T cell receptor beta chains below, sequenced in a study of blood T cell repertoires in COVID-19. Assay: immunoSEQ multiplex PCR; the TCRdb copy retains only in-frame clones and omits some. The table lists about 150,000 clones, 80% of them singletons, with under 0.75% in the top ten. The source material was peripheral blood. The receptors stem from a man aged 55 to 70 with acute or convalescent COVID-19.

The CDR3 spells CASSKTGEVTEAFF. The CDR3 nucleotides read TGTGCCAGCAGCAAAACAGGGGAAGTAACTGAAGCTTTCTTT. The chain joins TRBV6-5 to TRBJ1-1, with 7 bases that match TRBD1. J lost 5 bases, V lost 6 bases, and 9 bases had no gene match. The CDR3 contains 14 residues. Germline CDR1 MNHEY, CDR2 SVGAGI.

The V gene is TRBV19, the J gene TRBJ1-2; D possibly corresponds to TRBD1 (6 bases). The germline V and J ends were trimmed by 5 bases and 4 bases, with 17 bases remaining between them. The germline V gene encodes CDR1 LNHDA and CDR2 SQIVND (reference sequence). There are 15 residues in the CDR3. CDR3 DNA sequence: TGTGCCAGTAGTTCAACGACAGGCGGAAGCTATGGCTACACCTTC. This encodes CASSSTTGGSYGYTF.

This clone has a single count. V usage is TRBV5-6 and J usage is TRBJ2-2; 7 bases agree with TRBD2. The CDR3 is 14 residues long. The germline V gene encodes CDR1 SGHDT and CDR2 YYEEEE. J gave up 6 bases and V 2 bases, and 4 bases lay outside the gene matches. The CDR3 DNA is TGTGCCAGCAGCTTTGGGGCGGGAGCCGGGGAGCTGTTTTTT. This gives the protein CASSFGAGAGELFF.

The V and J genes are TRBV4-3 and TRBJ2-3; 11 bases match TRBD2. V lost 3 bases and J lost 6; bases outside the gene matches: 5. Germline V gene sequence: CDR1 LGHNA, CDR2 YSLEER. The CDR3 has 15 amino acids. The CDR3 loop reads CASSHRLAGPDTQYF. The CDR3, as DNA: TGCGCCAGCAGCCACCGACTAGCGGGACCCGATACGCAGTATTTT.

This clone was counted only a few times. Other DNA sequences from this sample encode an identical CDR3 as well. This chain connects TRBV27 to TRBJ2-7; D possibly corresponds to TRBD1 (5 bases). The CDR3 covers 15 residues. The V end lost 2 bases, the J end lost 3 bases, and 14 bases lay between the germline ends. In germline, CDR1 is MNHEY, CDR2 SMNVEV (reference sequence). In DNA form, the CDR3 reads TGTGCCAGCAGTTTAAGTCGGGTGACAGTCTACGAGCAGTACTTC. Amino acids: CASSLSRVTVYEQYF.

The chain combines TRBV19 with TRBJ1-5, with 7 bases lining up with TRBD1. This CDR3 is built from 14 residues. The germline gives CDR1 LNHDA, CDR2 SQIVND (reference sequence). Trimming at V came to 5 bases and at J to 6 bases, leaving 7 bases not matched to a gene. The CDR3 region is CASSVDRDGQPQHF. Written as DNA, the CDR3 is TGTGCCAGTAGTGTTGACAGGGACGGTCAGCCCCAGCATTTT.

This clone came up a few times. This CDR3 is also generated by other DNA sequences in the sample. The chain couples TRBV5-1 to TRBJ2-7; 8 nucleotides match TRBD1. With V trimmed by 7 bases and J by 1 base, 1 base remained unmatched. CDR1 is SGHRS and CDR2 is YFSETQ in the germline V gene. The CDR3 totals 12 residues. The CDR3 DNA reads TGCGCCAGCCGACAGGGGTCCTACGAGCAGTACTTC. Its translation: CASRQGSYEQYF.